The 26 T cell receptor beta chains below all came from one sample that was sequenced in a study of PD-L1 blockade in urothelial cancer. Measured with immunoSEQ multiplex PCR; TCRdb has only the in-frame clones, and not every one. The sample has 50,000 to 60,000 clones, 84% seen once. Here the sequenced sample was PBMCs, taken around atezolizumab (anti-PD-L1) treatment. These receptor sequences come from a man in his forties or fifties with urothelial cancer.

The gene calls are TRBV6-1 and TRBJ1-3; D remains unclear. The germline V and J ends were trimmed by 1 base and 4 bases, with 5 bases remaining between them. The CDR3 is 13 amino acids. Per germline, CDR1 MNHNS and CDR2 SASEGT. This chain's CDR3 is CASSEGLGNTIYF. The CDR3 region has the DNA TGTGCCAGCAGTGAAGGTTTAGGAAACACCATATATTTT.

The V gene is TRBV30, the J gene TRBJ1-5, with D perhaps TRBD1 (6 bases). The V end lost 4 bases, the J end lost 2 bases, and 15 bases lay between the germline ends. The germline V gene encodes CDR1 GTSNPN and CDR2 SVGIG (reference sequence). This CDR3 contains 15 residues. The CDR3 reads CAWNRGADGNQPQHF. The CDR3 DNA reads as TGTGCCTGGAACCGGGGGGCAGATGGCAATCAGCCCCAGCATTTT.

The rearrangement links TRBV11-2 to TRBJ2-1, with D perhaps matching TRBD2 (5 bases). Germline V gives CDR1 SGHAT, CDR2 FQNNGV. V lost 6 bases, J lost 10 bases, and 25 bases lay in between. The CDR3 is 16 amino acids. DNA for the CDR3: TGTGCCAGCAGAGCTTCCTCCGGGGTAGCTTCCAGGGAGCAGTTCTTC. It encodes CASRASSGVASREQFF.

CDR3 in amino acids: CASIGSGRVLWEQFF. In nucleotides, the CDR3 is TGTGCCAGCATCGGGAGCGGGAGGGTCTTGTGGGAGCAGTTCTTC. V and J are TRBV7-9 and TRBJ2-1; TRBD2 agrees at 10 bases. The V and J ends lost 7 bases and 10 bases, in that order; junction bases with no gene match: 13. The CDR3 extends over 15 amino acids. Germline values: CDR1 SEHNR, CDR2 FQNEAQ (reference sequence).

This clone has a single count. The V call is TRBV19, the J call TRBJ1-1, with D unresolved. V shed 5 bases and J shed 0 bases, with 10 bases lying between them. Germline CDR1 LNHDA, CDR2 SQIVND (reference sequence). The CDR3 sequence is 14 residues long. The CDR3 DNA reads as TGTGCCAGTAGTTTAGGCAGAATGAACACTGAAGCTTTCTTT. This translates into CASSLGRMNTEAFF.

The rearrangement uses TRBV7-8 and TRBJ2-2; the D gene is possibly TRBD2 (6 bases). The V gene's germline CDR1 is SGHVS and CDR2 FQNEAQ. With 3 bases removed from V and 8 bases from J, the gap between germline ends came to 13 bases. The CDR3 covers 14 residues. Here the CDR3 reads CASSFKTRAGELFF. In DNA form, the CDR3 reads TGTGCCAGCAGCTTTAAGACTAGGGCGGGGGAGCTGTTTTTT.

The chain recombines TRBV7-6 with TRBJ1-4; possibly TRBD1 for D (5 bases). With 0 bases removed from V and 3 bases from J, the gap between germline ends came to 14 bases. The CDR3 is made up of 17 amino acids. Germline CDR1 and CDR2: SGHVS and FNYEAQ. CDR3 nucleotides: TGTGCCAGCAGCTTAGCGCTGCCAGGGATATCTAATGAAAAACTGTTTTTT. It encodes CASSLALPGISNEKLFF.

The genes are TRBV11-2 and TRBJ2-7; the D is unclear. The V gene's germline CDR1 is SGHAT and CDR2 FQNNGV. V dropped 2 bases and J dropped 0 bases, with 8 bases sitting between them. This CDR3 has 14 residues. CDR3 in amino acids: CASSLNADSYEQYF. The CDR3 DNA reads as TGTGCCAGCAGCTTAAATGCGGACTCCTACGAGCAGTACTTC. Full variable domain (rest looked up from reference TRBV11-2 and TRBJ2-7): EAGVAQSPRYKIIEKRQSVAFWCNPISGHATLYWYQQILGQGPKLLIQFQNNGVVDDSQLPKDRFSAERLKGVDSTLKIQPAKLEDSAVYLCASSLNADSYEQYFGPGTRLTVT.

The CDR3 sequence: CASSQMGHGSGNTIYF. CDR3 sequence (DNA): TGCGCCAGCAGCCAGATGGGACATGGCTCTGGAAACACCATATATTTT. The V call is TRBV4-1, the J call TRBJ1-3; D may be TRBD1 (6 bases). Between the trimmed V and J ends, which lost 3 bases and 0 bases, there was a span of 12 bases. CDR1 is MGHRA and CDR2 is YSYEKL in the germline V gene. CDR3 length equals 16 residues.

V usage is TRBV19 and J usage is TRBJ2-1; 11 nucleotides match TRBD2. The CDR3 is made up of 14 amino acids. From germline, CDR1 is LNHDA and CDR2 SQIVND (reference sequence). The J segment lost 10 bases and the V segment lost 7 bases, leaving 9 bases of the junction unmatched. The CDR3: CASTPTSGSREQFF. The CDR3, as DNA: TGTGCCAGTACTCCTACTAGCGGGAGTCGCGAGCAGTTCTTC.

This rearrangement joins TRBV6-1 to TRBJ2-7, with a possible D match to TRBD1 (6 bases). Germline V gene data show CDR1 as MNHNS and CDR2 as SASEGT. V gave up 4 bases and J gave up 6 bases, with 13 bases separating them. The CDR3 is 13 residues long. The CDR3 region has the DNA TGTGCCAGCAGTGCTATACAGGGTCCCGAGCAGTACTTC. It translates to CASSAIQGPEQYF.

V is TRBV15 and J is TRBJ1-5; 9 bases are a match to TRBD1. The CDR3 runs 19 residues. V was pared by 1 base and J by 1 base, with 11 bases of the junction left unmatched. Germline V lookup: CDR1 LNHNV, CDR2 YYDKDF (reference sequence). The CDR3 bases are TGTGCCACCAGCAGAGTCTCACAGGGGGCGCAGGAAAGCAATCAGCCCCAGCATTTT. It yields the protein CATSRVSQGAQESNQPQHF.

The V call is TRBV11-2, the J call TRBJ2-7; 7 nucleotides agree with TRBD1. Trimming took 5 bases from V and 3 from J; bases not matched to a gene: 7. The CDR3 runs 14 residues. Looked up from germline, CDR1 is SGHAT and CDR2 is FQNNGV. The CDR3 sequence is CASSATGANYEQYF. The CDR3 DNA reads TGTGCCAGCAGCGCTACAGGGGCGAACTACGAGCAGTACTTC.

This clone is deemed medium-sized. The chain links TRBV27 to TRBJ2-3; D is ambiguous. The CDR3 covers 15 residues. Trimming left V 5 bases short and J 2 bases short, with 14 bases between. Germline values: CDR1 MNHEY, CDR2 SMNVEV (reference sequence). Here the CDR3 DNA reads TGTGCCAGCAGTCCTTCGACTGCCTCCACAGATACGCAGTATTTT. The encoded protein is CASSPSTASTDTQYF.

This sequence joins TRBV9 and TRBJ2-2, with a possible D match to TRBD1 (5 bases). Per germline, CDR1 SGDLS and CDR2 YYNGEE. V gave up 0 bases and J gave up 1 base, with 7 bases separating them. This CDR3 is built from 15 residues. The CDR3 region is CASSVETVNTGELFF. In DNA, the CDR3 is TGTGCCAGCAGCGTAGAGACAGTGAACACCGGGGAGCTGTTTTTT.

The J gene is TRBJ2-7, the V gene TRBV5-1; possibly TRBD2 for D (5 bases). Germline assignment: CDR1 SGHRS and CDR2 YFSETQ. This CDR3 has 13 residues. Trimming pared 0 bases from V and 5 bases from J, leaving 9 bases between. The CDR3, as DNA: TGCGCCAGCAGCTTGGAGCCTAGCAACGAGCAGTACTTC. This gives the protein CASSLEPSNEQYF.

The V gene is TRBV7-8, the J gene TRBJ2-2; 13 bases map to TRBD2. CDR1 is SGHVS and CDR2 is FQNEAQ in the germline V gene. The CDR3 has 18 residues. The junction had 10 bases not matched to a gene; V was cut back by 2 bases and J by 7 bases. CDR3 amino acids: CASSLRTRTSGSYGELFF. The CDR3 nucleotides are TGTGCCAGCAGCTTAAGGACAAGGACTAGCGGGAGTTACGGGGAGCTGTTTTTT.

V is TRBV6-4 and J is TRBJ2-3; possible D gene TRBD2, 7 bases. The CDR3 consists of 14 residues. CDR1 is MRHNA and CDR2 is SNTAGT in the germline V gene. Trimming cost V 6 bases and J 1 base, with 11 bases left between them. This CDR3 is CASRGGPRTDTQYF. The CDR3 DNA follows: TGTGCCAGCAGGGGGGGGCCGCGCACAGATACGCAGTATTTT.

This rearrangement joins TRBV28 to TRBJ1-5; D call uncertain. The CDR3 totals 15 residues. CDR1 is MDHEN and CDR2 is SYDVKM in the germline V gene. V was cut by 1 base and J by 7 bases, with 14 bases left in between. The CDR3, as DNA: TGTGCCAGCAGTTTATTTATGCGGGTCGACCAGCCCCAGCATTTT. Encoded protein: CASSLFMRVDQPQHF.

The chain has TRBV29-1 and TRBJ2-5, with TRBD2 matching 11 bases. V lost 6 bases to trimming and J lost 4 bases; unmatched junction nucleotides: 13. The germline gives CDR1 SQVTM, CDR2 ANQGSEA. This CDR3 has 16 amino acids. The DNA of the CDR3 is TGCAGCGTGGACATAGCGGGAGGGCCGCGGGGAGAGACCCAGTACTTC. Amino acids: CSVDIAGGPRGETQYF.

The chain employs TRBV5-1 and TRBJ2-5; D ambiguous. The CDR3 sequence is 14 residues long. Germline V CDR1 and CDR2: SGHRS, YFSETQ. V dropped 1 base and J dropped 2 bases, with 9 bases sitting between them. The CDR3 DNA follows: TGCGCCAGCAGCTTGATAGCAGATCAAGAGACCCAGTACTTC. This translates into CASSLIADQETQYF.

The chain uses TRBV28 and TRBJ2-2; 11 bases line up with TRBD2. Germline CDR1 is MDHEN and CDR2 is SYDVKM. The CDR3 has 15 residues. After removal of 7 bases from V and 1 base from J, the junction contained 2 bases not matched to a gene. The CDR3 here is CASTLAGGNTGELFF. CDR3 in DNA: TGTGCCAGCACTCTAGCGGGAGGGAACACCGGGGAGCTGTTTTTT.

The J gene is TRBJ1-2, the V gene TRBV5-4, with a tentative D call TRBD1 (6 bases). The V gene's germline CDR1 is SGHNT and CDR2 YYREEE (reference sequence). Trimming cost V 4 bases and J 7 bases, with 17 bases left between them. The CDR3 has 14 amino acids. This CDR3 reads CASSVQGLPSGYTF. The CDR3 DNA reads as TGTGCCAGCAGCGTACAGGGTCTCCCTTCTGGCTACACCTTC.

The chain recombines TRBV27 with TRBJ2-4; maybe TRBD1 (6 bases). Looked up from germline, CDR1 is MNHEY and CDR2 is SMNVEV (reference sequence). The CDR3 is 17 residues long. V was pared by 5 bases and J by 0 bases, with 17 bases between. Here the CDR3 reads CASSPLRQEVAKNIQYF. The DNA for the CDR3 is TGTGCCAGCAGTCCACTCCGACAGGAAGTAGCCAAAAACATTCAGTACTTC.

The chain has TRBV5-6 and TRBJ2-2, with a possible D match to TRBD1 (6 bases). Deletions cut 0 bases from V and 3 bases from J, with 12 bases between. CDR1 is SGHDT, CDR2 YYEEEE, per germline. The CDR3 has 16 amino acids. CDR3 protein: CASSLGGRQDTGELFF. For the CDR3, the DNA is TGTGCCAGCAGCTTGGGGGGTCGACAGGACACCGGGGAGCTGTTTTTT.

The table lists this clone with a count of one. J is TRBJ1-5 and V is TRBV6-5; 7 nucleotides line up with TRBD1. The CDR3 consists of 14 residues. Germline lookup yields CDR1 MNHEY and CDR2 SVGAGI. J lost 7 bases, V lost 5 bases, and 8 bases had no gene match. CDR3 in DNA: TGTGCCAGCAGTCGCCAGGGGGGTTGGCAGCCCCAGCATTTT. This gives the protein CASSRQGGWQPQHF.